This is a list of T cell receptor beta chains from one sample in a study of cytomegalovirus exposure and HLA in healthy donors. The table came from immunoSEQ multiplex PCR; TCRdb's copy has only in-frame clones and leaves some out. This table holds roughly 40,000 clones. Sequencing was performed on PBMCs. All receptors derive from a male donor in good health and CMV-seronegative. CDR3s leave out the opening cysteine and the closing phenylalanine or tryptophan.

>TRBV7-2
ASSLGASGLFDTQY
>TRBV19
ASSLISNQPQH
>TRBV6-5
ATAHRDISTDTQY
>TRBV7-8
ASSPLDRNYGYT
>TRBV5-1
ASNSGQSSYEQY
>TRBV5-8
ASSPPGVATNEKLF
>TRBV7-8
ASSPTGGREQY
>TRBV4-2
ASSRGYEQY
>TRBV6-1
ASSERTGFAGNTIY
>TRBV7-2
ASSSGLAVGEQY
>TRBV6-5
ASRVGGYNEQF
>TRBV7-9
ASSRGTDHQF
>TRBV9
ASSPRGGVRDEKLF
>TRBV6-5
ASSYPKGGLNTEAF
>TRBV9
ASSVGGSDQPQH
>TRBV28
ASIPSGGSTDTQY
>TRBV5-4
ASSLVGQGAKETQY
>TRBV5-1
ASSLIQGGNTGELF
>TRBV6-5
ASTYSGQDTEAF
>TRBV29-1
SALPGVQEQY
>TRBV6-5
ASSYSGVSSPLH
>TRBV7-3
ASSHKNTGELF
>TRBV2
ASRGDRGLHNEQF
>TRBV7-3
ASSPWTGWREGELF
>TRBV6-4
ASSLRTDGGELF
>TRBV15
ATRQGRTPPYSNQPQH
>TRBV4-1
ASSQGPGQGFSTNEKLF
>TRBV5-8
ASSPTGNQPQH
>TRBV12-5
ASGFALGTGELF
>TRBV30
AWEGQLNYGYT
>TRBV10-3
AISESSQRGVTEAF
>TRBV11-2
ASSSGTRRNEQF
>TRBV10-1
ASSGGDRGRRDEQY